The 29 T cell receptor beta chains in this list originate from one sample, sequenced in a study of neoadjuvant anti-PD-1 for oral cavity cancer. The data were produced by immunoSEQ multiplex PCR, yet TCRdb's version contains in-frame clones alone and is incomplete. The table lists fewer than 35,000 clones, around nine tenths of them singletons. The material was PBMCs, obtained before nivolumab (anti-PD-1) treatment. All receptors derive from a person between 40 and 79 years old with oral cavity squamous cell carcinoma.

The rearrangement joins TRBV21-1 to TRBJ1-5; the table calls TRBD1, which could not be checked here. TRBV21-1 is a known pseudogene. The CDR3 has 15 residues. CDR3 in DNA: TGTGCCAGCAGCAAGACAGGATATAGCAATCAGCCCCAGCATTTT. Amino acid sequence: CASSKTGYSNQPQHF.

The chain couples TRBV6-5 to TRBJ1-3; 9 bases match TRBD1. Per the germline V gene, CDR1 is MNHEY and CDR2 is SVGAGI. J gave up 3 bases and V 6 bases, and 3 bases lay outside the gene matches. The length of the CDR3 is 14 residues. The DNA of the CDR3 is TGTGCCAGCAGAGGGACAGGGTTTGGAAACACCATATATTTT. Translation gives CASRGTGFGNTIYF.

J is TRBJ2-1 and V is TRBV7-9, with D possibly being TRBD1 or TRBD2 (5 bases each). Trimming left V 1 base short and J 14 bases short, with 15 bases between. This CDR3 has 13 amino acids. Germline loops: CDR1 SEHNR, CDR2 FQNEAQ (reference sequence). This CDR3 reads CASSLEDLGVKFF. The CDR3 bases are TGTGCCAGCAGCTTAGAAGACTTGGGGGTAAAGTTCTTC.

The rearrangement links TRBV7-9 to TRBJ2-2; D is unclear. This CDR3 spans 11 amino acids. The germline CDR1 and CDR2 sequences are SEHNR and FQNEAQ (reference sequence). V lost 6 bases to trimming and J lost 7 bases, with 6 bases between them. CDR3 coding DNA: TGTGCCAGCAGGGGAAACGGGGAGCTGTTTTTT. Its protein is CASRGNGELFF.

This clone was found once. J is TRBJ2-5 and V is TRBV5-4; 8 bases are a match to TRBD2. The CDR3 is 14 amino acids. In germline, CDR1 is SGHNT, CDR2 YYREEE (reference sequence). The V segment lost 2 bases and the J segment 5 bases; nucleotides outside the gene matches: 5. CDR3 nucleotides: TGTGCCAGCAGCTTAGCGGGGGTCGGGGAGACCCAGTACTTC. Its protein product is CASSLAGVGETQYF.

This clone is categorized as medium-sized. The rearrangement uses TRBV15 and TRBJ2-7; D uncertain. The CDR3 sequence is 16 residues long. V lost 0 bases to trimming and J lost 0 bases, with 12 bases between them. Per the germline V gene, CDR1 is LNHNV and CDR2 is YYDKDF (reference sequence). The CDR3 DNA reads as TGTGCCACCAGCAGAGATCGAGGCTCGACCTCCTACGAGCAGTACTTC. Protein: CATSRDRGSTSYEQYF.

The chain uses TRBV28 and TRBJ1-2, with D perhaps matching TRBD1 (6 bases). Trimming stripped 5 bases from V and 7 bases from J, with 14 bases between. There are 13 residues in the CDR3. Germline V CDR1 and CDR2: MDHEN, SYDVKM. The CDR3 nucleotides read TGTGCCAGCAGTCACCCAGGGGTAGTTGGCTACACCTTC. This encodes CASSHPGVVGYTF.

The rearrangement uses TRBV5-5 and TRBJ1-5; D possibly corresponds to TRBD1 (5 bases). The CDR3 is 15 amino acids. CDR1 and CDR2 (germline): SGHKS, YYEKEE (reference sequence). The germline V and J ends were trimmed by 4 bases and 2 bases, with 13 bases remaining between them. Here the CDR3 reads CASSPDGGGNQPQHF. The DNA for the CDR3 is TGTGCCAGCAGCCCGGACGGGGGAGGCAATCAGCCCCAGCATTTT. The full variable domain, in which reference TRBV5-5 and TRBJ1-5 provide the parts outside the CDR3, is DAGVTQSPTHLIKTRGQQVTLRCSPISGHKSVSWYQQVLGQGPQFIFQYYEKEERGRGNFPDRFSARQFPNYSSELNVNALLLGDSALYLCASSPDGGGNQPQHFGDGTRLSIL.

The rearrangement links TRBV4-1 to TRBJ1-2, with D unresolved. The V end was cut by 1 base, the J end by 1 base, with 10 bases between. Per the germline V gene, CDR1 is MGHRA and CDR2 is YSYEKL. The length of the CDR3 is 15 residues. For the CDR3, the DNA is TGCGCCAGCAGCCAAGCGGCCCGCGTTAACTATGGCTACACCTTC. This gives the protein CASSQAARVNYGYTF.

The chain couples TRBV7-2 to TRBJ1-6, with a weak D call TRBD1 (6 bases). In germline, CDR1 is SGHTA, CDR2 FQGNSA. V shed 2 bases and J shed 2 bases, with 7 bases lying between them. CDR3 length equals 15 residues. CDR3 sequence: CASSLQGPYNSPLHF. CDR3 nucleotides: TGTGCCAGCAGCTTACAGGGGCCCTATAATTCACCCCTCCACTTT.

This chain links TRBV7-2 with TRBJ1-5; a possible D gene is TRBD1 (5 bases). The germline V and J ends were trimmed by 4 bases and 7 bases, with 11 bases remaining between them. Germline V gene sequence: CDR1 SGHTA, CDR2 FQGNSA. CDR3 size: 13 residues. The CDR3 DNA sequence: TGTGCCAGCAGCTACCTCAGGGAACAGCCCCAGCATTTT. Translation: CASSYLREQPQHF. Full variable domain (outside the CDR3, taken from reference TRBV7-2 and TRBJ1-5): GAGVSQSPSNKVTEKGKDVELRCDPISGHTALYWYRQSLGQGLEFLIYFQGNSAPDKSGLPSDRFSAERTGGSVSTLTIQRTQQEDSAVYLCASSYLREQPQHFGDGTRLSIL.

This sequence joins TRBV10-3 and TRBJ1-5; D is possibly TRBD1 (6 bases). The CDR3 covers 13 residues. Between the trimmed V and J ends, which lost 3 bases and 4 bases, there was a span of 7 bases. Germline CDR1 and CDR2: ENHRY and SYGVKD. The CDR3: CAISEGQNQPQHF. The CDR3 coding sequence is TGTGCCATCAGTGAAGGACAGAATCAGCCCCAGCATTTT.

The chain carries TRBV28 and TRBJ2-7, with a weak D call TRBD2 (6 bases). Per germline, CDR1 MDHEN and CDR2 SYDVKM. The CDR3 extends over 13 amino acids. V was shortened by 2 bases and J by 4 bases, with 9 bases between the two germline ends. The CDR3 nucleotides are TGTGCCAGCAGTTTACCAGGGAGGTACGAGCAGTACTTC. Its protein product is CASSLPGRYEQYF.

The genes are TRBV5-4 and TRBJ2-5; maybe TRBD1 (6 bases). Trimming took 2 bases from V and 5 from J, leaving 10 bases between them. The CDR3 length is 13 residues. Germline values: CDR1 SGHNT, CDR2 YYREEE (reference sequence). In DNA form, the CDR3 reads TGTGCCAGCAGCTTAGGACAGAAGGAGACCCAGTACTTC. Amino acids: CASSLGQKETQYF.

This chain joins TRBV28 and TRBJ1-4; D remains ambiguous. The V gene's germline CDR1 is MDHEN and CDR2 SYDVKM. CDR3 length: 15 residues. V gave up 5 bases and J gave up 7 bases, with 17 bases separating them. The CDR3 is CASSPAGRRGEKLFF. The CDR3 region has the DNA TGTGCCAGCAGTCCTGCCGGTCGGCGGGGTGAAAAACTGTTTTTT. Using reference TRBV28 and TRBJ1-4 for the parts outside the CDR3, the full variable domain is DVKVTQSSRYLVKRTGEKVFLECVQDMDHENMFWYRQDPGLGLRLIYFSYDVKMKEKGDIPEGYSVSREKKERFSLILESASTNQTSMYLCASSPAGRRGEKLFFGSGTQLSVL.

The CDR3 sequence is CASSTVGSAYEQYF. As DNA, the CDR3 is TGTGCCAGCTCTACCGTAGGGTCCGCCTACGAGCAGTACTTC. V is TRBV18 and J is TRBJ2-7; the D is unclear. The CDR3 extends over 14 amino acids. V was pared by 6 bases and J by 2 bases, with 14 bases between. Germline V gene sequence: CDR1 KGHSH, CDR2 LQKENI. Complete variable domain (other parts from reference TRBV18 and TRBJ2-7): NAGVMQNPRHLVRRRGQEARLRCSPMKGHSHVYWYRQLPEEGLKFMVYLQKENIIDESGMPKERFSAEFPKEGPSILRIQQVVRGDSAAYFCASSTVGSAYEQYFGPGTRLTVT.

V and J are TRBV7-9 and TRBJ2-2; 7 bases line up with TRBD1. Germline CDR1 SEHNR, CDR2 FQNEAQ (reference sequence). V shed 5 bases, J shed 6 bases, and the junction held 18 bases outside the gene matches. CDR3 length equals 18 residues. The CDR3, as DNA: TGTGCCAGCAGCACGTCGACAGGGACGGGGTTCGTCGCCGGGGAGCTGTTTTTT. Translating it yields CASSTSTGTGFVAGELFF.

V is TRBV5-8 and J is TRBJ2-7; 10 positions match TRBD1. V was clipped by 4 bases and J by 3 bases; unmatched bases: 4. Germline CDR1 and CDR2: SGHTS and YDEGEE. The CDR3 length is 14 residues. Here the CDR3 DNA reads TGTGCCAGCAGCCGTGGGGACAGGGGCTACGAGCAGTACTTC. Translation: CASSRGDRGYEQYF.

The V call is TRBV10-3, the J call TRBJ2-3; D may correspond to TRBD1 or TRBD2 (5 bases each). Germline CDR1 is ENHRY and CDR2 is SYGVKD. V lost 5 bases to trimming and J lost 8 bases, with 17 bases between them. The CDR3 contains 14 residues. CDR3 loop: CAISYNLGDGTQYF. The CDR3 coding sequence is TGTGCCATCAGTTATAACCTGGGGGATGGTACGCAGTATTTT.

The CDR3 bases are TGCGCCAGCAGGGAACCTTGGGGGGTATACAATGAGCAGTTCTTC. It is translated as CASREPWGVYNEQFF. The V gene is TRBV10-2, the J gene TRBJ2-1; D possibly corresponds to TRBD2 (6 bases). Deletions cut 6 bases from V and 4 bases from J, with 16 bases between. Germline V gives CDR1 WSHSY, CDR2 SAAADI. There are 15 residues in the CDR3.

The J gene is TRBJ1-5, the V gene TRBV30; D is undetermined. Germline lookup yields CDR1 GTSNPN and CDR2 SVGIG (reference sequence). This CDR3 has 13 amino acids. Trimming shortened V by 1 base and J by 5 bases, and 9 bases separated the two germline ends. The CDR3 region is CAWSEGYDQPQHF. CDR3 DNA: TGTGCCTGGAGTGAAGGTTACGATCAGCCCCAGCATTTT.

The chain has TRBV29-1 and TRBJ1-1; D gene unclear. CDR1 and CDR2 (germline): SQVTM, ANQGSEA. Trimming took off 4 bases at V and 0 bases at J, with 9 bases between the two ends. The CDR3 consists of 13 residues. The CDR3: CSVGSSLNTEAFF. CDR3 DNA: TGCAGCGTTGGATCCAGTTTGAACACTGAAGCTTTCTTT.

CDR3 sequence (DNA): TGTGCCAGCAGTGAAGCGCGTGGGGTTAGCTCCTACGAGCAGTACTTC. As protein: CASSEARGVSSYEQYF. The chain is built from TRBV2 and TRBJ2-5, with D unclear. The end of the DNA is better explained by TRBJ2-7, so the J call may be wrong. CDR1 and CDR2 (germline): SNHLY, FYNNEI. There are 16 residues in the CDR3.

The J gene is TRBJ1-2, the V gene TRBV28, with D perhaps TRBD1 (5 bases). V gave up 2 bases and J gave up 4 bases, with 11 bases separating them. The germline CDR1 and CDR2 sequences are MDHEN and SYDVKM. The CDR3 is 14 residues long. The DNA for the CDR3 is TGTGCCAGCAGTTTAGGGGCAGGGCTCTATGGCTACACCTTC. Translating it yields CASSLGAGLYGYTF.

In its sample, this clone was seen a few times. This rearrangement joins TRBV6-1 to TRBJ2-7; D is perhaps TRBD2 (6 bases). The CDR3 has 14 amino acids. The germline CDR1 and CDR2 sequences are MNHNS and SASEGT. Trimming removed 2 bases at V and 7 bases at J, with 15 bases between. In DNA form, the CDR3 reads TGTGCCAGCAGTGAAACGGCGGAGGGTTTAGAGCAGTACTTC. This translates into CASSETAEGLEQYF.

The chain carries TRBV4-3 and TRBJ1-2; perhaps TRBD1 as D (5 bases). The CDR3 covers 14 residues. Trimming took 0 bases from V and 1 from J, leaving 6 bases between them. In germline, CDR1 is LGHNA, CDR2 YSLEER. CDR3 amino acids: CASSQETDNYGYTF. The CDR3 DNA sequence: TGCGCCAGCAGCCAAGAGACAGATAACTATGGCTACACCTTC.

The V call is TRBV7-2, the J call TRBJ2-3; 8 nucleotides match TRBD2. V was clipped by 7 bases and J by 4 bases; unmatched bases: 7. CDR1 and CDR2 (germline): SGHTA, FQGNSA. The CDR3 has 14 amino acids. CDR3 amino acids: CASIRGGWADTQYF. The DNA of the CDR3 is TGTGCCAGCATACGGGGGGGCTGGGCAGATACGCAGTATTTT.

The chain employs TRBV5-1 and TRBJ2-5, with TRBD2 matching over 7 bases. Germline V gene data show CDR1 as SGHRS and CDR2 as YFSETQ. V lost 5 bases to trimming and J lost 2 bases; unmatched junction nucleotides: 6. This CDR3 is built from 14 residues. Here the CDR3 DNA reads TGCGCCAGCAGGTCGGCTAGCGGACAAGAGACCCAGTACTTC. Encoded protein: CASRSASGQETQYF.

This chain connects TRBV7-2 to TRBJ1-6; the D is unclear. V gave up 1 base and J gave up 5 bases, with 12 bases separating them. Germline assignment: CDR1 SGHTA and CDR2 FQGNSA. This CDR3 has 16 residues. CDR3: CASSLGLGLNNSPLHF. CDR3 coding DNA: TGTGCCAGCAGCTTAGGTTTAGGATTAAATAATTCACCCCTCCACTTT.